This T cell receptor beta chain was sequenced in a study of blood T cell repertoires in COVID-19. Study background: There were acute and convalescent COVID-19 samples, and they came from the United States, Italy and Spain. PBMCs, B-cell-depleted T cells, or T cells were the source of the cDNA or gDNA that made up the material.

Trimming took off 3 bases at V and 3 bases at J, with 12 bases between the two ends. From germline, CDR1 is SGHTA and CDR2 FQGNSA. The CDR3 totals 15 residues. As processed by the authors: Scientists estimated how many nucleated cells there were by amplifying reference gene primers. Data came from immunoSEQ multiplex PCR; TCRdb stores just in-frame clones and leaves some out. V and J calls and clone size are given by that table; D and trimming were obtained from the DNA. The profile covers 75,000 to 90,000 clones, with roughly 80% appearing a single time and around 12% taken by the ten largest. About this clone: Other nucleotide sequences in the sample specify the same CDR3.

This receptor was taken from a woman aged 40 to 50 with active or convalescent COVID-19. The chain carries TRBV7-2 and TRBJ1-5; D is uncertain. The sequencing sample was made of peripheral blood. The CDR3, as DNA: TGTGCCAGCAGCTTTTTTCCGGGAGCCAATCAGCCCCAGCATTTT. It codes for CASSFFPGANQPQHF.